These 9 T cell receptor beta chains were sequenced from one sample in a study listed by TCRdb under 2016. Library preparation employed RT-PCR. TCRdb shows the sequencer as Illumina MiSeq. The public reads were run again by TCRdb, first through fastp at Q25 and then through MiXCR, and only productive beta chains were kept. Entries are consolidated by CDR3 protein sequence, retaining the most common genes and DNA. The sample includes almost 700,000 distinct CDR3 sequences, with 12% to 15% observed a single time. The ten largest make up just over 3.5% of the sample. Specimen: memory CD4+ T cells from blood. These receptors were taken from a female donor in good health, serving as a healthy control.

In its sample, this clonotype was seen many times. The genes are TRBV29-1 and TRBJ2-3; D ambiguous. V was pared by 6 bases and J by 0 bases, with 13 bases between. CDR1 and CDR2 (germline): SQVTM, ANQGSEA. The CDR3 is made up of 14 amino acids. The CDR3: CSVIYTRSTDTQYF. The CDR3 DNA sequence: TGCAGCGTCATCTACACTCGAAGCACAGATACGCAGTATTTT.

This rearrangement joins TRBV9 to TRBJ1-1, with D perhaps matching TRBD1 (5 bases). Trimming stripped 4 bases from V and 4 bases from J, with 20 bases between. The CDR3 spans 16 residues. Germline lookup yields CDR1 SGDLS and CDR2 YYNGEE. CDR3 loop: CASSRQRTFMSTEAFF. The CDR3 DNA is TGTGCCAGCAGCAGACAGAGGACCTTTATGTCCACTGAAGCTTTCTTT.

Ten or more counts support this clonotype. The chain employs TRBV10-3 and TRBJ1-6; D remains ambiguous. Looked up from germline, CDR1 is ENHRY and CDR2 is SYGVKD. The V end was cut by 2 bases, the J end by 8 bases, with 10 bases between. This CDR3 is built from 14 residues. CDR3: CAISEGRVDSPLHF. In nucleotides, the CDR3 is TGTGCCATCAGTGAGGGAAGGGTAGATTCACCCCTCCACTTT.

This clonotype was recorded at least ten times. This chain connects TRBV10-3 to TRBJ2-3, with D unclear. Trimming pared 7 bases from V and 2 bases from J, leaving 10 bases between. The CDR3 has 13 amino acids. Germline lookup yields CDR1 ENHRY and CDR2 SYGVKD. CDR3 loop: CAINPDDTDTQYF. The CDR3, as DNA: TGTGCCATCAATCCTGACGACACAGATACGCAGTATTTT.

Many counts were recorded for this clonotype. The V and J genes are TRBV7-2 and TRBJ2-1, with TRBD2 as a possible D gene (6 bases). CDR1 is SGHTA, CDR2 FQGNSA, per germline. The germline V and J ends were trimmed by 5 bases and 12 bases, with 14 bases remaining between them. This CDR3 is built from 12 residues. The CDR3: CASSPQAGLQFF. The CDR3, as DNA: TGTGCCAGCAGCCCCCAGGCGGGGTTGCAGTTCTTC.

The chain combines TRBV20-1 with TRBJ2-2, with 7 bases matching TRBD1. The CDR3 totals 16 residues. With 1 base clipped from V and 7 bases from J, the junction kept 12 bases outside the gene matches. The V gene's germline CDR1 is DFQATT and CDR2 SNEGSKA (reference sequence). CDR3 DNA sequence: TGCAGTGCTAGAGGAATAGGGGGCGGCTCGGACGGGGAGCTGTTTTTT. Its protein is CSARGIGGGSDGELFF.

This clonotype was counted only a few times. The chain is built from TRBV6-1 and TRBJ1-2; D not resolved. V dropped 4 bases and J dropped 4 bases, with 19 bases sitting between them. Germline loops: CDR1 MNHNS, CDR2 SASEGT. The CDR3 covers 16 residues. The CDR3 DNA sequence: TGTGCCAGCAGTGTACTAGCCCGGGTTTTGTCCTATGGCTACACCTTC. Translating gives CASSVLARVLSYGYTF.

V is TRBV5-1 and J is TRBJ2-2; a weak D match, TRBD1 (5 bases). V was trimmed by 2 bases and J by 0 bases, leaving 8 bases between them. Germline CDR1 reads SGHRS; CDR2 reads YFSETQ. CDR3 size: 15 residues. CDR3 amino acids: CASSFREPNTGELFF. CDR3 nucleotide sequence: TGCGCCAGCAGCTTCAGGGAACCGAACACCGGGGAGCTGTTTTTT. Full variable domain (outside the CDR3, taken from reference TRBV5-1 and TRBJ2-2): KAGVTQTPRYLIKTRGQQVTLSCSPISGHRSVSWYQQTPGQGLQFLFEYFSETQRNKGNFPGRFSGRQFSNSRSEMNVSTLELGDSALYLCASSFREPNTGELFFGEGSRLTVL.

This clonotype was picked up many times. The junction departs from the called germline gene at one end, perhaps through a read error. The rearrangement joins TRBV7-9 to TRBJ2-7; 7 bases fit TRBD1. The CDR3 contains 14 residues. CDR1 and CDR2 (germline): SEHNR, FQNEAQ (reference sequence). The CDR3, as DNA: TGCGCCAGCAGCCCGGGACAGAGCTCCTACGAGCAGTACTTC. This translates into CASSPGQSSYEQYF.